These 17 T cell receptor beta chains were all obtained from the same sample, sequenced in a study of cytomegalovirus exposure and HLA in healthy donors. TCRdb's table, derived via immunoSEQ multiplex PCR, lists solely in-frame clones and lacks some. Found here are about 98,000 clones, roughly 84% of them singletons; the top ten hold around 6%. Sequencing was carried out using PBMCs. All receptors derive from a man aged 18 to 30 in good health and CMV-seropositive.

A few counts support this clone. This likely comes from a read error, as the CDR3 has no conserved phenylalanine or tryptophan at its end. No DNA is shown, since the ends of the CDR3 on it are uncertain; the CDR3 is the one TCRdb lists. This chain connects TRBV2 to TRBJ2-7; the table's TRBD2 call for D was not verified on the DNA. The CDR3 adds up to 12 amino acids, both ends counted. In germline, CDR1 is SNHLY, CDR2 FYNNEI. The CDR3: CASSESGLVFWS.

This sequence joins TRBV4-3 and TRBJ2-7; tentatively, D is TRBD2 (7 bases). Germline assignment: CDR1 LGHNA and CDR2 YSLEER. CDR3 length: 16 amino acids. V lost 0 bases and J lost 3, with 15 bases in between. CDR3 DNA: TGCGCCAGCAGCCAAGAAGGGGGGGAGGGGAACTACGAGCAGTACTTC. It translates to CASSQEGGEGNYEQYF.

The chain combines TRBV28 with TRBJ2-1, with D uncertain. Germline V CDR1 and CDR2: MDHEN, SYDVKM. CDR3 length: 13 amino acids. Trimming cost V 9 bases and J 3 bases, with 12 bases left between them. In DNA, the CDR3 is TGTGCCAGTGGAGCCGGGTACTACAATGAGCAGTTCTTC. It encodes CASGAGYYNEQFF.

This clone has only one observation. The J gene is TRBJ1-6, the V gene TRBV5-6, with D unresolved. This CDR3 comprises 17 residues. V was cut by 1 base and J by 6 bases, with 17 bases left in between. Per the germline V gene, CDR1 is SGHDT and CDR2 is YYEEEE. The CDR3 region has the DNA TGTGCCAGCAGCTTGCCCGAGGGCCCCCTTGGTAATTCACCCCTCCACTTT. It specifies CASSLPEGPLGNSPLHF.

This clone showed up just once. The V call is TRBV27, the J call TRBJ2-3, with D perhaps TRBD1 (6 bases). The germline V and J ends were trimmed by 8 bases and 1 base, with 10 bases remaining between them. This CDR3 contains 13 residues. CDR1 is MNHEY and CDR2 is SMNVEV in the germline V gene (reference sequence). CDR3 sequence reads: CASGGPGTDTQYF. In DNA form, the CDR3 reads TGTGCCAGCGGGGGCCCGGGCACAGATACGCAGTATTTT.

The chain recombines TRBV6-4 with TRBJ2-2; no firm D call. Germline lookup yields CDR1 MRHNA and CDR2 SNTAGT. This CDR3 comprises 15 residues. The V and J ends lost 3 bases and 2 bases respectively, with 10 bases between them. The CDR3 DNA reads as TGTGCCAGCAGTGATTCAGGAACTAACACCGGGGAGCTGTTTTTT. This translates into CASSDSGTNTGELFF.

The V and J genes are TRBV10-3 and TRBJ2-1, with 8 bases lining up with TRBD2. Germline V CDR1 and CDR2: ENHRY, SYGVKD. The CDR3 runs to 15 residues. V shed 7 bases, J shed 4 bases, and the junction held 9 bases outside the gene matches. The DNA for the CDR3 is TGTGCCATCATGGGCGGGGGGTCTTCTTACAATGAGCAGTTCTTC. As protein: CAIMGGGSSYNEQFF.

This clone has a single count. The V gene is TRBV6-1, the J gene TRBJ1-2; D remains unclear. Trimming cost V 2 bases and J 1 base, with 11 bases left between them. From germline, CDR1 is MNHNS and CDR2 SASEGT. The CDR3 runs 15 residues. The DNA of the CDR3 is TGTGCCAGCAGTGAATTGGGAGGGCTTAACTATGGCTACACCTTC. This codes for CASSELGGLNYGYTF.

This clone has just a few counts. The rearrangement uses TRBV27 and TRBJ2-7; D call uncertain. CDR1 and CDR2 (germline): MNHEY, SMNVEV (reference sequence). Between the trimmed V and J ends, which lost 0 bases and 0 bases, there was a span of 9 bases. This CDR3 is 15 amino acids long. This CDR3 is CASSLSLPRSYEQYF. DNA of the CDR3: TGTGCCAGCAGTTTATCTCTCCCCCGCTCCTACGAGCAGTACTTC.

J is TRBJ2-3 and V is TRBV7-3; 8 bases align to TRBD2. Germline V gene lookup returns CDR1 SGHTA and CDR2 FQGTGA. The J segment lost 2 bases and the V segment lost 6 bases, leaving 7 bases of the junction unmatched. CDR3 length: 15 residues. The CDR3 spells CASRSTSGDTDTQYF. The CDR3 nucleotides read TGTGCCAGCAGGTCAACTAGCGGCGACACAGATACGCAGTATTTT.

The V call is TRBV19, the J call TRBJ2-1; D gene ambiguous. Looked up from germline, CDR1 is LNHDA and CDR2 is SQIVND (reference sequence). V lost 4 bases and J lost 12, with 10 bases in between. CDR3 size: 11 residues. In nucleotides, the CDR3 is TGTGCCAGTAGTACCGGGTTGGGGCAGTTCTTC. Its translation: CASSTGLGQFF. The full variable domain, completed using reference TRBV19 and TRBJ2-1, is DGGITQSPKYLFRKEGQNVTLSCEQNLNHDAMYWYRQDPGQGLRLIYYSQIVNDFQKGDIAEGYSVSREKKESFPLTVTSAQKNPTAFYLCASSTGLGQFFGPGTRLTVL.

The J gene is TRBJ2-3, the V gene TRBV7-6; possible D gene TRBD1, 5 bases. CDR1 is SGHVS and CDR2 is FNYEAQ in the germline V gene. The CDR3 is 16 amino acids. Trimming left V 1 base short and J 6 bases short, with 17 bases between. CDR3 sequence: CASSLGPGQGLDTQYF. CDR3 DNA: TGTGCCAGCAGCTTAGGGCCGGGTCAGGGCTTGGATACGCAGTATTTT.

The chain combines TRBV9 with TRBJ2-1, with TRBD2 matching over 15 bases. The ends lost 5 bases at V and 0 bases at J; junction bases unmatched: 3. Germline V lookup: CDR1 SGDLS, CDR2 YYNGEE. The CDR3 runs 17 residues. The chain's CDR3 is CASSRTSGGDSYNEQFF. The CDR3 coding sequence is TGTGCCAGCAGTAGGACTAGCGGGGGGGACTCCTACAATGAGCAGTTCTTC.

J is TRBJ2-7 and V is TRBV7-2; the D gene is possibly TRBD2 (6 bases). CDR1 SGHTA and CDR2 FQGNSA come from the germline V gene. This CDR3 has 15 amino acids. The V end was cut by 3 bases, the J end by 1 base, with 13 bases between. The CDR3 sequence: CASSLGGPSSYEQYF. As DNA, the CDR3 is TGTGCCAGCAGCTTGGGGGGACCCTCTTCCTACGAGCAGTACTTC.

This clone has only one observation. This chain uses TRBV5-5 with TRBJ2-7; TRBD1 aligns across 7 bases. V lost 5 bases to trimming and J lost 2 bases; unmatched junction nucleotides: 10. This CDR3 contains 15 residues. CDR1 and CDR2 (germline): SGHKS, YYEKEE (reference sequence). In DNA, the CDR3 is TGTGCCAGCAGGCGCTCGCAGGGACAGACCTACGAGCAGTACTTC. Its translation is CASRRSQGQTYEQYF.

The chain employs TRBV7-2 and TRBJ2-1; 9 bases are a match to TRBD1. The CDR3 loop spans 13 amino acids. CDR1 and CDR2 (germline): SGHTA, FQGNSA. V shed 1 base and J 8 bases; nucleotides not matched to a gene: 0. The CDR3 reads CASSLGDRDEQFF. The CDR3 bases are TGTGCCAGCAGCTTAGGGGACAGGGATGAGCAGTTCTTC.

CDR3: CASTMGRGNYGYTF. The CDR3, as DNA: TGTGCCAGCACAATGGGAAGGGGTAACTATGGCTACACCTTC. The rearrangement joins TRBV6-5 to TRBJ1-2, with D perhaps TRBD1 (5 bases). Germline V gives CDR1 MNHEY, CDR2 SVGAGI. Trimming removed 7 bases from V and 1 base from J, with 13 bases in between. The CDR3 is 14 amino acids.